The entry below describes one TCR beta chain. The antigen is unknown. Reverse transcription of about 0.45 to 1 ug RNA was performed with random hexamers. TCRdb called the immunoSEQ multiplex PCR reads again in MiXCR, with one record for every CDR3 protein. The profile shows some 140,000 distinct CDR3 sequences, 95% of them singletons. Germline V CDR1 and CDR2: SGHDT, YYEEEE. The CDR3 extends over 14 amino acids. The V gene end was trimmed by 4 bases and the J gene end by 10 bases; junction bases not matched to a gene: 10. This specimen comes from a study of CD8 T cells in Susac syndrome. Study outcomes and limitations: The TCR sequencing and HLA analysis in the study involved a relatively small number of individuals, as the study acknowledged.

The origin of this receptor is a human donor with Susac syndrome. V and J are TRBV5-6 and TRBJ2-1; 8 bases are shared with TRBD2. The sample consisted of CD8+ T cells from PBMCs. CDR3 coding DNA: TGTGCCAGCAGCAAGACAGTTCTAGCGGGCGAGCAGTTCTTC. Its protein is CASSKTVLAGEQFF.